Listed here are 23 T cell receptor beta chains from one sample, sequenced in a study of CD8+ T cells in alopecia areata. Following extraction, RNA underwent reverse transcription to cDNA, which served as the sequencing template. The data were produced by immunoSEQ multiplex PCR, yet TCRdb's version contains in-frame clones alone and is incomplete. The data show fewer than 90,000 clones, just over 50% seen once. What was sequenced was NKG2D-high CD8+ T cells sorted from blood. Source of these receptors: a human donor with alopecia areata.

This chain uses TRBV28 with TRBJ1-2, with a tentative D call TRBD1 (6 bases). Germline V CDR1 and CDR2: MDHEN, SYDVKM. Trimming removed 3 bases at V and 2 bases at J, with 16 bases between. This CDR3 spans 16 amino acids. The chain's CDR3 is CASSLVTTGNNYGYTF. The CDR3 DNA is TGTGCCAGCAGTTTGGTAACCACAGGGAACAACTATGGCTACACCTTC.

This clone was detected only a few times. This chain uses TRBV28 with TRBJ1-2; 7 bases are shared with TRBD1. Per germline, CDR1 MDHEN and CDR2 SYDVKM. This CDR3 is built from 14 residues. V was pared by 4 bases and J by 4 bases, with 6 bases of the junction left unmatched. The CDR3 is CASSSTGVTYGYTF. DNA of the CDR3: TGTGCCAGCAGTTCAACAGGGGTCACCTATGGCTACACCTTC.

This chain joins TRBV30 and TRBJ2-1, with 7 bases aligning to TRBD2. Germline lookup yields CDR1 GTSNPN and CDR2 SVGIG (reference sequence). V shed 3 bases, J shed 8 bases, and the junction held 4 bases outside the gene matches. This CDR3 spans 12 amino acids. The CDR3: CAWSDTSDEQFF. The CDR3 DNA reads as TGTGCCTGGAGCGATACTAGCGATGAGCAGTTCTTC.

The chain uses TRBV29-1 and TRBJ1-4; D gene ambiguous. Germline V gene lookup returns CDR1 SQVTM and CDR2 ANQGSEA. CDR3 size: 10 residues. V was cut by 7 bases and J by 12 bases, with 12 bases left in between. CDR3 DNA: TGCAGCGCCAAAGACATTGAACTGTTTTTT. It translates to CSAKDIELFF.

V is TRBV4-1 and J is TRBJ2-7; D remains ambiguous. The CDR3 runs 16 residues. CDR1 and CDR2 from the germline V gene are MGHRA and YSYEKL. Between the trimmed V and J ends, which lost 1 base and 4 bases, there was a span of 17 bases. CDR3 in amino acids: CASSQVKDNPDYEQYF. CDR3 DNA: TGCGCCAGCAGCCAAGTCAAAGACAACCCCGATTACGAGCAGTACTTC.

The chain employs TRBV13 and TRBJ2-2, with TRBD2 matching over 10 bases. V trimming: 4 bases; J trimming: 8 bases; junction bases outside the gene matches: 4. This CDR3 has 14 amino acids. The V gene's germline CDR1 is PRHDT and CDR2 FYEKMQ (reference sequence). The CDR3 DNA reads as TGTGCCAGCAGCTCTAGCGGGAGTTCTGGGGAGCTGTTTTTT. Its translation is CASSSSGSSGELFF.

The genes are TRBV2 and TRBJ2-4; D is ambiguous. Germline V CDR1 and CDR2: SNHLY, FYNNEI. This CDR3 comprises 13 residues. The V and J ends lost 4 bases and 5 bases respectively, with 9 bases between them. CDR3 sequence (DNA): TGTGCCAGCAGTGCCTTACCCGAAAACATTCAGTACTTC. As protein: CASSALPENIQYF.

This clone was seen more than once but under ten times. This chain links TRBV28 with TRBJ2-7; 12 nucleotides agree with TRBD2. The CDR3 loop spans 14 amino acids. With 5 bases clipped from V and 3 bases from J, the junction kept 2 bases outside the gene matches. Germline CDR1 is MDHEN and CDR2 is SYDVKM. The CDR3 nucleotides read TGTGCCAGCAGTCTAGCGGGAGGGGGCTACGAGCAGTACTTC. Translation gives CASSLAGGGYEQYF.

As to this clone: At the DNA level, this CDR3 is encoded by other sequences in the same sample as well. The rearrangement uses TRBV29-1 and TRBJ1-1, with D unresolved. V was pared by 6 bases and J by 2 bases, with 7 bases between. Looked up from germline, CDR1 is SQVTM and CDR2 is ANQGSEA. The CDR3 has 11 residues. CDR3 loop: CSVDGNTEAFF. CDR3 in DNA: TGCAGCGTCGACGGTAACACTGAAGCTTTCTTT. Based on the CDR3 plus reference TRBV29-1 and TRBJ1-1, the full variable domain is SAVISQKPSRDICQRGTSLTIQCQVDSQVTMMFWYRQQPGQSLTLIATANQGSEATYESGFVIDKFPISRPNLTFSTLTVSNMSPEDSSIYLCSVDGNTEAFFGQGTRLTVV.

V usage is TRBV5-1 and J usage is TRBJ2-2; the D is unclear. The CDR3 sequence is 13 residues long. V lost 1 base and J 6 bases, leaving 7 bases between the germline ends. Looked up from germline, CDR1 is SGHRS and CDR2 is YFSETQ. The CDR3 DNA reads TGCGCCAGCAGCTTGTCCGAGGCCGGGGAGCTGTTTTTT. This translates into CASSLSEAGELFF.

This sequence joins TRBV13 and TRBJ2-5, with 14 positions matching TRBD2. This CDR3 has 15 residues. V lost 5 bases, J lost 6 bases, and 5 bases stayed unmatched. Looked up from germline, CDR1 is PRHDT and CDR2 is FYEKMQ (reference sequence). In DNA, the CDR3 is TGTGCCAGCAGCCAGGGACTAGCGGGGGCGAAGACCCAGTACTTC. It translates to CASSQGLAGAKTQYF.

The CDR3 spells CAWGRGGEQYF. The CDR3 DNA follows: TGTGCCTGGGGACGGGGAGGCGAGCAGTACTTC. The J gene is TRBJ2-7, the V gene TRBV30; D possibly corresponds to TRBD2 (6 bases). The V and J ends lost 5 bases and 6 bases respectively, with 11 bases between them. Germline V CDR1 and CDR2: GTSNPN, SVGIG (reference sequence). There are 11 residues in the CDR3.

The sample holds a few counts of this clone. The rearrangement joins TRBV13 to TRBJ2-7; 11 nucleotides align to TRBD2. J gave up 2 bases and V 5 bases, and 5 bases lay outside the gene matches. Germline lookup yields CDR1 PRHDT and CDR2 FYEKMQ (reference sequence). This CDR3 is 15 amino acids long. The CDR3: CASSTGTSGTYEQYF. The CDR3 region has the DNA TGTGCCAGCAGCACTGGGACTAGCGGTACCTACGAGCAGTACTTC.

The J gene is TRBJ2-5, the V gene TRBV13; 7 bases are a match to TRBD2. The J segment lost 5 bases and the V segment lost 3 bases, leaving 9 bases of the junction unmatched. The CDR3 spans 15 residues. Germline assignment: CDR1 PRHDT and CDR2 FYEKMQ (reference sequence). The CDR3: CASSLRSGMVETQYF. CDR3 DNA sequence: TGTGCCAGCAGCTTGCGGAGCGGGATGGTCGAGACCCAGTACTTC.

In the case of this clone: An end of the junction does not agree with germline; a read error may underlie this. CDR3 in DNA: TGTGCTAGCAGCCAATACGGACCCGACCAGTTCTTC. As protein: CASSQYGPDQFF. The chain uses TRBV7-7 and TRBJ2-1; D is undetermined. Per germline, CDR1 SSHAT and CDR2 FNYEAQ (reference sequence). The length of the CDR3 is 12 residues. The variable domain in full, with the rest retrieved from reference TRBV7-7 and TRBJ2-1, is GAGVSQSPRYKVTKRGQDVTLRCDPISSHATLYWYQQALGQGPEFLTYFNYEAQPDKSGLPSDRFSAERPEGSISTLTIQRTEQRDSAMYRCASSQYGPDQFFGPGTRLTVL.

This chain connects TRBV6-5 to TRBJ2-3; D may be TRBD2 (5 bases). The CDR3 has 13 residues. Germline CDR1 reads MNHEY; CDR2 reads SVGAGI. V lost 6 bases and J lost 3, with 10 bases in between. In DNA form, the CDR3 reads TGTGCCAGCAGAGCGCGCGGGACAGATACGCAGTATTTT. Protein sequence: CASRARGTDTQYF.

This clone was detected once. The chain links TRBV30 to TRBJ2-1; D gene unclear. V lost 6 bases to trimming and J lost 7 bases, with 22 bases between them. The germline V gene encodes CDR1 GTSNPN and CDR2 SVGIG (reference sequence). The length of the CDR3 is 15 residues. CDR3 residues: CACPPSRPIQNEQFF. The DNA of the CDR3 is TGTGCCTGCCCCCCTAGTCGGCCGATCCAGAATGAGCAGTTCTTC.

This clone was seen only a few times. J is TRBJ1-2 and V is TRBV29-1; D not certain. V lost 6 bases, J lost 8 bases, and 10 bases lay in between. This CDR3 region has 10 residues. Germline V gives CDR1 SQVTM, CDR2 ANQGSEA. CDR3 nucleotides: TGCAGCGTCATGGGTCGGGGCTACACCTTC. Translated, it gives CSVMGRGYTF.

J is TRBJ2-1 and V is TRBV7-7; the D gene could be TRBD1 or TRBD2 (5 bases each). Trimming took 4 bases from V and 8 from J, leaving 12 bases between them. Germline-derived CDR1 and CDR2 are SSHAT and FNYEAQ (reference sequence). The CDR3 is made up of 13 amino acids. CDR3 nucleotides: TGTGCCAGCAGCTATGAGGGGTCGGATGAGCAGTTCTTC. Its protein product is CASSYEGSDEQFF.

V is TRBV13 and J is TRBJ2-5; D is possibly TRBD2 (5 bases). The CDR3 has 17 residues. Trimming cost V 0 bases and J 1 base, with 15 bases left between them. Germline loops: CDR1 PRHDT, CDR2 FYEKMQ (reference sequence). The CDR3 DNA follows: TGTGCCAGCAGCTTAGGCCTCGGCGGGCCAATCCAAGAGACCCAGTACTTC. Its protein is CASSLGLGGPIQETQYF.

The rearrangement links TRBV27 to TRBJ2-7; D gene uncertain. The CDR3 spans 16 residues. Germline values: CDR1 MNHEY, CDR2 SMNVEV (reference sequence). Trimming stripped 1 base from V and 6 bases from J, with 19 bases between. CDR3 protein: CASSLFGGLGVGEQYF. CDR3 DNA sequence: TGTGCCAGCAGTTTATTTGGCGGCCTTGGGGTAGGCGAGCAGTACTTC.

This chain uses TRBV10-2 with TRBJ1-2; D ambiguous. Germline V gene data show CDR1 as WSHSY and CDR2 as SAAADI. Trimming removed 3 bases at V and 1 base at J, with 9 bases between. This CDR3 region has 14 residues. This CDR3 is CASSDGVLNYGYTF. CDR3 DNA sequence: TGCGCCAGCAGTGATGGGGTTCTTAACTATGGCTACACCTTC.

The CDR3 here is CASSLRPETYEQYF. The CDR3 DNA is TGCGCCAGCAGCTTGCGTCCGGAGACCTACGAGCAGTACTTC. The gene calls are TRBV5-1 and TRBJ2-7; no definite D call. CDR3 length: 14 residues. CDR1 SGHRS and CDR2 YFSETQ come from the germline V gene. The germline V and J ends were trimmed by 1 base and 2 bases, with 10 bases remaining between them.